One sample yielded the 18 T cell receptor beta chains listed below, sequenced in a study of CD8 T cells in Susac syndrome. Random hexamers served to reverse transcribe roughly 0.5 to 1 ug RNA. Using its own MiXCR run on the immunoSEQ multiplex PCR reads, TCRdb lists one record per CDR3 protein. The table includes some 180,000 distinct CDR3 sequences, around nine tenths detected once. Material for sequencing was CD4+ T cells from PBMCs. The source is a human donor with Susac syndrome.

This chain connects TRBV28 to TRBJ2-7; no reliable D call. Germline values: CDR1 MDHEN, CDR2 SYDVKM. Deletions cut 2 bases from V and 0 bases from J, with 11 bases between. This CDR3 is built from 15 residues. This chain's CDR3 is CASSLTPISSYEQYF. Here the CDR3 DNA reads TGTGCCAGCAGTTTAACCCCGATCAGCTCCTACGAGCAGTACTTC.

The V gene is TRBV27, the J gene TRBJ2-5, with D perhaps matching TRBD2 (6 bases). V lost 7 bases and J 4 bases, leaving 16 bases between the germline ends. Germline values: CDR1 MNHEY, CDR2 SMNVEV (reference sequence). CDR3 length equals 14 residues. The CDR3 here is CASNRGGSGETQYF. For the CDR3, the DNA is TGTGCCAGCAACCGTGGGGGGAGTGGAGAGACCCAGTACTTC.

The chain links TRBV5-4 to TRBJ1-2, with a weak D call TRBD1 (6 bases). The CDR3 runs 16 residues. V was shortened by 3 bases and J by 2 bases, with 17 bases between the two germline ends. From germline, CDR1 is SGHNT and CDR2 YYREEE (reference sequence). The chain's CDR3 is CASSSDPGQRNYGYTF. CDR3 DNA: TGTGCCAGCAGCTCAGATCCGGGACAAAGGAACTATGGCTACACCTTC.

The V call is TRBV20-1, the J call TRBJ1-5; the D is unclear. The CDR3 consists of 13 residues. Looked up from germline, CDR1 is DFQATT and CDR2 is SNEGSKA (reference sequence). Trimming shortened V by 6 bases and J by 1 base, and 10 bases separated the two germline ends. CDR3 DNA sequence: TGCAGTGCATTGTGGGGAAGCAATCAGCCCCAGCATTTT. It encodes CSALWGSNQPQHF.

V usage is TRBV27 and J usage is TRBJ2-7, with 9 bases matching TRBD1. CDR3 length equals 14 residues. The germline gives CDR1 MNHEY, CDR2 SMNVEV (reference sequence). J lost 4 bases, V lost 4 bases, and 5 bases had no gene match. The CDR3 spells CASSSTGTGYEQYF. DNA for the CDR3: TGTGCCAGCAGTTCAACCGGGACAGGGTACGAGCAGTACTTC.

The chain couples TRBV20-1 to TRBJ1-1, with TRBD1 matching over 7 bases. This CDR3 is built from 14 residues. Germline CDR1 reads DFQATT; CDR2 reads SNEGSKA (reference sequence). Trimming took 3 bases from V and 1 from J; bases not matched to a gene: 5. This CDR3 reads CSASSRGKNTEAFF. The DNA of the CDR3 is TGCAGTGCTAGTTCCAGGGGGAAGAACACTGAAGCTTTCTTT.

V usage is TRBV20-1 and J usage is TRBJ2-3; possibly TRBD2 for D (7 bases). Germline values: CDR1 DFQATT, CDR2 SNEGSKA (reference sequence). The CDR3 covers 14 residues. Trimming pared 5 bases from V and 6 bases from J, leaving 18 bases between. CDR3 sequence (DNA): TGCAGTGCTGGGGGGGCCGGTCATTCGGATACGCAGTATTTT. It specifies CSAGGAGHSDTQYF.

This clonotype was counted between two and nine times. The J gene is TRBJ2-7, the V gene TRBV27; 7 bases are a match to TRBD2. CDR3 length equals 16 residues. In germline, CDR1 is MNHEY, CDR2 SMNVEV (reference sequence). The trim removed 6 bases at V and 0 bases at J, leaving 11 bases unmatched. DNA of the CDR3: TGTGCCAGCAGCTCTTACGGGACTACCAACTCCTACGAGCAGTACTTC. This encodes CASSSYGTTNSYEQYF.

The chain uses TRBV6-5 and TRBJ2-1, with D tentatively TRBD1 or TRBD2 (5 bases each). Looked up from germline, CDR1 is MNHEY and CDR2 is SVGAGI. With 0 bases removed from V and 5 bases from J, the gap between germline ends came to 8 bases. This CDR3 has 14 amino acids. CDR3 sequence: CASSYSRENNEQFF. DNA of the CDR3: TGTGCCAGCAGTTACTCCAGGGAGAACAATGAGCAGTTCTTC.

V and J are TRBV3-1 and TRBJ2-5; 9 bases agree with TRBD2. In germline, CDR1 is LGHDT, CDR2 YNNKEL (reference sequence). The CDR3 is made up of 16 amino acids. The ends lost 0 bases at V and 2 bases at J; junction bases unmatched: 4. In DNA form, the CDR3 reads TGTGCCAGCAGCCAAGATCGGCTAGCGGGGCAAGAGACCCAGTACTTC. Protein product: CASSQDRLAGQETQYF.

V usage is TRBV2 and J usage is TRBJ1-1; D remains ambiguous. The CDR3 consists of 14 residues. The V gene's germline CDR1 is SNHLY and CDR2 FYNNEI. V gave up 8 bases and J gave up 0 bases, with 13 bases separating them. The CDR3 nucleotides read TGTGCCAGCCAATCATCAGATGTGAACACTGAAGCTTTCTTT. It encodes CASQSSDVNTEAFF.

This rearrangement joins TRBV19 to TRBJ2-3, with D possibly called TRBD1 or TRBD2 (5 bases each). The germline CDR1 and CDR2 sequences are LNHDA and SQIVND (reference sequence). This CDR3 is 14 amino acids long. V was trimmed by 7 bases and J by 2 bases, leaving 13 bases between them. Here the CDR3 reads CASTRGGNTDTQYF. In DNA, the CDR3 is TGTGCCAGTACACGTGGGGGTAACACAGATACGCAGTATTTT.

The V call is TRBV20-1, the J call TRBJ2-1; 12 nucleotides agree with TRBD2. Trimming at V came to 5 bases and at J to 10 bases, leaving 12 bases not matched to a gene. This CDR3 is built from 15 residues. Germline CDR1 DFQATT, CDR2 SNEGSKA (reference sequence). As DNA, the CDR3 is TGCAGTGCTTTACGACTAGCGGGGGTTCAGAGGGAGCAGTTCTTC. Encoded protein: CSALRLAGVQREQFF.

This sequence joins TRBV19 and TRBJ2-5; TRBD1 aligns across 9 bases. This CDR3 contains 15 residues. Per the germline V gene, CDR1 is LNHDA and CDR2 is SQIVND (reference sequence). J was trimmed by 4 bases and V by 3 bases; bases with no gene match: 6. The CDR3 spells CASSIEGTGRETQYF. The CDR3 DNA is TGTGCCAGTAGTATTGAAGGGACAGGGCGAGAGACCCAGTACTTC.

The chain is built from TRBV6-5 and TRBJ1-3; the D is unclear. V was cut by 0 bases and J by 6 bases, with 15 bases left in between. In germline, CDR1 is MNHEY, CDR2 SVGAGI. This CDR3 region has 16 residues. The CDR3 region has the DNA TGTGCCAGCAGTTACTCATGGCCTCGGAGCGAAAACACCATATATTTT. Amino acids: CASSYSWPRSENTIYF.

For the CDR3, the DNA is TGTGCCAGCAGTGAAACAAGACAGGGGGAAGGCTACACCTTC. The encoded protein is CASSETRQGEGYTF. The V call is TRBV25-1, the J call TRBJ1-2, with TRBD1 matching 9 bases. V was clipped by 2 bases and J by 8 bases; unmatched bases: 6. Germline V gene lookup returns CDR1 MGHDK and CDR2 SYGVNS. This CDR3 contains 14 residues.

J is TRBJ2-7 and V is TRBV29-1; TRBD2 aligns across 9 bases. With V trimmed by 8 bases and J by 3 bases, 20 bases remained unmatched. Germline CDR1 SQVTM, CDR2 ANQGSEA. The CDR3 is 17 amino acids. The chain's CDR3 is CSPERGRAKVFFYEQYF. The CDR3 DNA reads as TGCAGCCCTGAACGCGGGAGGGCCAAAGTCTTTTTCTACGAGCAGTACTTC.

The chain has TRBV2 and TRBJ2-1; D remains ambiguous. Germline assignment: CDR1 SNHLY and CDR2 FYNNEI. Deletions cut 7 bases from V and 0 bases from J, with 13 bases between. The CDR3 runs 15 residues. CDR3 bases: TGTGCCAGCACGAACGACGCGAGCTCCTACAATGAGCAGTTCTTC. Translation: CASTNDASSYNEQFF.